This T cell receptor (beta chain) derives from a study of neurological immune-mediated disorders. Whole-study findings and limits: Among expanded clones, no CDR3 amino acid sequences were shared across subjects, a pattern suggesting private repertoires in all groups.

At least ten counts were recorded for this clonotype. Its target is unknown. Sample time point: longitudinal time-point 2. The unsorted libraries were prepared from 2 million PBMCs (stored at -80 C). The CDR3 totals 14 residues. The V and J ends lost 8 bases and 5 bases, in that order; junction bases with no gene match: 8. Germline CDR1 SGHTA, CDR2 FQGNSA. cDNA synthesis was performed by 5'RACE with 10-nucleotide random UMIs. In each sequencing run, over 180 million TCR-beta sequences were generated from 15-18 subjects. Each CDR3 protein is one row after TCRdb ran MiXCR on the 5' RACE reads. The sample carries roughly 60,000 distinct CDR3 sequences, roughly 9.8% recorded once.

The clonotype originates from a man in his thirties or forties in good health. The chain uses TRBV7-2 and TRBJ1-4, with 7 nucleotides matching TRBD1. Sequencing was done on a sample of PBMCs. The CDR3 DNA sequence: TGTGCCAGCGGCCAGGGGGGCCGCAATGAAAAACTGTTTTTT. Translation: CASGQGGRNEKLFF.